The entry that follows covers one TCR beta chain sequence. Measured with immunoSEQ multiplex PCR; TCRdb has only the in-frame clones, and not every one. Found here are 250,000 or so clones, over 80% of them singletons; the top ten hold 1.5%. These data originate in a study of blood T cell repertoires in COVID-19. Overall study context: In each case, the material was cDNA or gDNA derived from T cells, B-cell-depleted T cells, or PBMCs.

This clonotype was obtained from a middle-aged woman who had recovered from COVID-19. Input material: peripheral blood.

CDR3 loop: CASSSRPNTEAFF. The CDR3 nucleotides are TGTGCCAGCAGCTCGCGGCCGAACACTGAAGCTTTCTTT. This chain uses TRBV6-2 or TRBV6-3 with TRBJ1-1; D is unclear. From germline, CDR1 is MNHEY and CDR2 SVGEGT. This CDR3 is built from 13 residues. The V end was cut by 6 bases, the J end by 1 base, with 9 bases between.